These 10 T cell receptor beta chains were all obtained from the same sample, sequenced in a study of blood T cell repertoires in COVID-19. TCRdb's table, derived via immunoSEQ multiplex PCR, lists solely in-frame clones and lacks some. The sample records more than 200,000 clones, roughly 85% being singletons. The sequenced material came from peripheral blood. The receptors derive from a young man with active or convalescent COVID-19.

The J gene is TRBJ1-2, the V gene TRBV7-2; D call uncertain. The CDR3 consists of 13 residues. From germline, CDR1 is SGHTA and CDR2 FQGNSA. Trimming removed 5 bases at V and 1 base at J, with 8 bases between. The CDR3 sequence is CASSETSNYGYTF. CDR3 DNA: TGTGCCAGCAGCGAAACAAGTAACTATGGCTACACCTTC.

The chain links TRBV4-2 to TRBJ1-2; D not resolved. CDR3 length equals 16 residues. The germline V gene encodes CDR1 LGHNA and CDR2 YNFKEQ. Between the trimmed V and J ends, which lost 1 base and 0 bases, there was a span of 12 bases. CDR3 amino acids: CASSQVSKTSNYGYTF. The CDR3 nucleotides read TGTGCCAGCAGCCAAGTAAGCAAAACCTCTAACTATGGCTACACCTTC.

This rearrangement joins TRBV24-1 to TRBJ2-3; D is possibly TRBD2 (5 bases). The CDR3 totals 12 residues. Trimming took 9 bases from V and 2 from J, leaving 8 bases between them. Germline values: CDR1 KGHDR, CDR2 SFDVKD. CDR3 residues: CATCDYTDTQYF. The CDR3 nucleotides are TGTGCCACCTGCGACTACACAGATACGCAGTATTTT.

The chain couples TRBV7-9 to TRBJ2-1, with D possibly TRBD2 on 7 matching bases. The CDR3 extends over 18 amino acids. The V gene lost 5 bases and the J gene lost 7 bases, with 27 bases spanning the gap. Germline V gene data show CDR1 as SEHNR and CDR2 as FQNEAQ (reference sequence). CDR3 sequence: CASSLILGASGRRNEQFF. The CDR3 bases are TGTGCCAGCAGCCTCATCCTGGGGGCTAGCGGAAGACGGAATGAGCAGTTCTTC.

The rearrangement links TRBV6-5 to TRBJ2-2; perhaps TRBD2 as D (5 bases). This CDR3 comprises 14 residues. V gave up 7 bases and J gave up 8 bases, with 17 bases separating them. Germline assignment: CDR1 MNHEY and CDR2 SVGAGI. The CDR3 region has the DNA TGTGCCAGCATCCCTCCGGCGGGTAGAGGGGAGCTGTTTTTT. It encodes CASIPPAGRGELFF.

The chain links TRBV2 to TRBJ2-5; D not certain. V lost 3 bases and J 5 bases, leaving 10 bases between the germline ends. The CDR3 has 13 amino acids. CDR1 and CDR2 from the germline V gene are SNHLY and FYNNEI. CDR3 sequence (DNA): TGTGCCAGCAGTGACAGAGAGGTGGAGACCCAGTACTTC. This sequence encodes CASSDREVETQYF. Full variable domain (rest looked up from reference TRBV2 and TRBJ2-5): EPEVTQTPSHQVTQMGQEVILRCVPISNHLYFYWYRQILGQKVEFLVSFYNNEISEKSEIFDDQFSVERPDGSNFTLKIRSTKLEDSAMYFCASSDREVETQYFGPGTRLLVL.

The chain joins TRBV2 to TRBJ1-3; D is possibly TRBD1 (5 bases). Trimming cost V 6 bases and J 2 bases, with 14 bases left between them. Per the germline V gene, CDR1 is SNHLY and CDR2 is FYNNEI. The CDR3 loop spans 15 amino acids. The CDR3 DNA sequence: TGTGCCAGCAGCCCCGAAGGCAGGGCTGGAAACACCATATATTTT. The encoded protein is CASSPEGRAGNTIYF.

V and J are TRBV2 and TRBJ1-2; 8 bases align to TRBD1. CDR3 length: 14 residues. Germline CDR1 reads SNHLY; CDR2 reads FYNNEI. V lost 5 bases and J lost 6; bases outside the gene matches: 8. DNA for the CDR3: TGTGCCAGCAGTCTCCCAGGACAGGGCCATGGCTACACCTTC. Translated: CASSLPGQGHGYTF.

The chain combines TRBV5-8 with TRBJ2-7; D might be TRBD2 (6 bases). Trimming shortened V by 4 bases and J by 2 bases, and 22 bases separated the two germline ends. Germline V gene data show CDR1 as SGHTS and CDR2 as YDEGEE. The CDR3 runs to 17 residues. The DNA of the CDR3 is TGTGCCAGCAGCCCGGGTGACCTAGCGACCTTTACCTACGAGCAGTACTTC. Translation: CASSPGDLATFTYEQYF. Full variable domain (remainder filled in from reference TRBV5-8 and TRBJ2-7): EAGVTQSPTHLIKTRGQQATLRCSPISGHTSVYWYQQALGLGLQFLLWYDEGEERNRGNFPPRFSGRQFPNYSSELNVNALELEDSALYLCASSPGDLATFTYEQYFGPGTRLTVT.

The CDR3: CSVSSGEGRSGTF. The CDR3 DNA is TGCAGCGTGTCCTCAGGGGAGGGGAGATCGGGTACCTTC. The rearrangement links TRBV29-1 to TRBJ1-2; the D gene is possibly TRBD1 (6 bases). V dropped 6 bases and J dropped 14 bases, with 25 bases sitting between them. This CDR3 comprises 13 residues. Germline CDR1 reads SQVTM; CDR2 reads ANQGSEA.